This T cell receptor beta chain was captured by sequencing in a study of neoadjuvant nivolumab and ipilimumab in lung cancer. General study results and limits: Only two of four nivolumab-treated tumors gained richness and clonality by surgery.

The germline V gene has CDR1 SGHRS and CDR2 YFSETQ. V was cut by 5 bases and J by 4 bases, with 13 bases left in between. The CDR3 is 14 residues long. TCRdb's table, derived via immunoSEQ multiplex PCR, lists solely in-frame clones and lacks some. Of about 38,000 clones listed, roughly 87% are singletons. This clone appeared a few times. What it binds is not known. Sequences were derived from peripheral blood, sampled before neoadjuvant nivolumab, alone or with ipilimumab. The chain has TRBV5-1 and TRBJ1-5, with D tentatively TRBD1 (5 bases). The receptor comes from an adult with non-small cell lung cancer. CDR3 protein: CASSPGTENQPQHF. In DNA form, the CDR3 reads TGCGCCAGCAGTCCCGGGACGGAGAATCAGCCCCAGCATTTT.